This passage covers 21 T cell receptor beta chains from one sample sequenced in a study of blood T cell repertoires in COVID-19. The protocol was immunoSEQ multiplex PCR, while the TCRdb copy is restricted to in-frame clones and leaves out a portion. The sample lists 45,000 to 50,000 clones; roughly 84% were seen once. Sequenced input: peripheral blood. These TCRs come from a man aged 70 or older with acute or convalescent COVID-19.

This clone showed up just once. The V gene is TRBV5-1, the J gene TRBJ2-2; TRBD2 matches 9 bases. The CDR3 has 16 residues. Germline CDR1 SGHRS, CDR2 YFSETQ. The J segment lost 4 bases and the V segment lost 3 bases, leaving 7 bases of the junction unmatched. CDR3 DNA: TGCGCCAGCAGCTCGACCGGGACTAGCCTCACCGGGGAGCTGTTTTTT. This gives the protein CASSSTGTSLTGELFF.

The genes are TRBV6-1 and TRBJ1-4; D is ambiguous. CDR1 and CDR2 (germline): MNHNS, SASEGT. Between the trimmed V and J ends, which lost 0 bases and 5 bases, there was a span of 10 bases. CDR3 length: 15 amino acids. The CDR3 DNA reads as TGTGCCAGCAGTGAAGCTTACGGGAACAATGAAAAACTGTTTTTT. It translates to CASSEAYGNNEKLFF.

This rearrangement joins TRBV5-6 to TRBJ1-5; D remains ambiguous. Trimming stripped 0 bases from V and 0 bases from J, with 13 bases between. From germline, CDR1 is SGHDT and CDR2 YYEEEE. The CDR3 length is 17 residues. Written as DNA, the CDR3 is TGTGCCAGCAGCTTGGCCGAGGGCTGGGATAGCAATCAGCCCCAGCATTTT. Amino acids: CASSLAEGWDSNQPQHF.

The CDR3: CASSYSGDEQFF. CDR3 nucleotides: TGTGCCAGCAGCTATAGCGGGGATGAGCAGTTCTTC. V is TRBV7-3 and J is TRBJ2-1; 8 bases agree with TRBD2. CDR3 length equals 12 residues. V gave up 4 bases and J gave up 8 bases; unmatched junction bases: 1. The germline gives CDR1 SGHTA, CDR2 FQGTGA.

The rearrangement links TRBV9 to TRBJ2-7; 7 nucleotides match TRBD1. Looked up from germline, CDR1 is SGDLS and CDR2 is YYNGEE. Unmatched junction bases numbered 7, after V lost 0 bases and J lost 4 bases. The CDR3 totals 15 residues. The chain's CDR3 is CASSVALGTDYEQYF. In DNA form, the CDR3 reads TGTGCCAGCAGCGTAGCTTTAGGGACAGATTACGAGCAGTACTTC. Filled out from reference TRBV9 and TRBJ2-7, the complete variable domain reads DSGVTQTPKHLITATGQRVTLRCSPRSGDLSVYWYQQSLDQGLQFLIQYYNGEERAKGNILERFSAQQFPDLHSELNLSSLELGDSALYFCASSVALGTDYEQYFGPGTRLTVT.

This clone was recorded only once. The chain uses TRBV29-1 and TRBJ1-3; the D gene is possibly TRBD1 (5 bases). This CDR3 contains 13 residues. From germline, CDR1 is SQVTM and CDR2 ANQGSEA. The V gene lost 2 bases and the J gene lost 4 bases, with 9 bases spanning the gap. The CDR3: CSVERGLGNTIYF. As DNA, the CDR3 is TGCAGCGTTGAACGGGGACTCGGAAACACCATATATTTT.

The CDR3 nucleotides read TGTGCCAGCGGGCCCAGGGGCAATCAGCCCCAGCATTTT. This translates into CASGPRGNQPQHF. V and J are TRBV6-5 and TRBJ1-5, with D possibly being TRBD1 (5 bases). The CDR3 totals 13 residues. The ends were cut back, 8 bases at V and 2 bases at J, with 10 bases in the middle. The germline CDR1 and CDR2 sequences are MNHEY and SVGAGI.

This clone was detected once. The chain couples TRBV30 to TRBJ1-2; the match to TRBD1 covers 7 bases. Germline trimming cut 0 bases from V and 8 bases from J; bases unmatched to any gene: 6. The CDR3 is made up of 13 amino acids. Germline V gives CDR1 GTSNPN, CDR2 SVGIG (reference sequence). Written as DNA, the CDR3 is TGTGCCTGGAGTGTCAAGGGGGCGCGGGGCTACACCTTC. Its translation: CAWSVKGARGYTF.

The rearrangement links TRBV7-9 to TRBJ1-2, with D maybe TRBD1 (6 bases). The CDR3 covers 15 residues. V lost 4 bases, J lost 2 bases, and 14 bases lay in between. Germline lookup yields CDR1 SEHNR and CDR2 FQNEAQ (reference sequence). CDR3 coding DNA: TGTGCCAGCAGCTCTCACACAGGGACCAACTATGGCTACACCTTC. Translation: CASSSHTGTNYGYTF. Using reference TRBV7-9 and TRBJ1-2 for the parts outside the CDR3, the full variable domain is DTGVSQNPRHKITKRGQNVTFRCDPISEHNRLYWYRQTLGQGPEFLTYFQNEAQLEKSRLLSDRFSAERPKGSFSTLEIQRTEQGDSAMYLCASSSHTGTNYGYTFGSGTRLTVV.

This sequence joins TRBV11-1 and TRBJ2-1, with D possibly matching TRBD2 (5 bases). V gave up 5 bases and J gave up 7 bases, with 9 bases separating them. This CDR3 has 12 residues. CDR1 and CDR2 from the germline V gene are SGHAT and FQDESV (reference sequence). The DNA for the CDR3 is TGTGCCAGCAGCCCGGGGATGAATGAGCAGTTCTTC. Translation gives CASSPGMNEQFF.

The CDR3 DNA reads as TGTGCCAGCAGTTTATTAGATACAGGGGTACGCGGCTACACCTTC. Translation gives CASSLLDTGVRGYTF. V usage is TRBV27 and J usage is TRBJ1-2; 7 bases match TRBD1. CDR3 length equals 15 residues. Trimming took 1 base from V and 8 from J; bases not matched to a gene: 10. Germline assignment: CDR1 MNHEY and CDR2 SMNVEV (reference sequence).

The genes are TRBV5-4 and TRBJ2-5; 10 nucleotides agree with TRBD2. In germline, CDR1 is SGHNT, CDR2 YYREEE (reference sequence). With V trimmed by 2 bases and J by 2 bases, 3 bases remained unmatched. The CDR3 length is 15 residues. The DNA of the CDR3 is TGTGCCAGCAGCTTAACTAGCGGGGCTCAAGAGACCCAGTACTTC. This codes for CASSLTSGAQETQYF.

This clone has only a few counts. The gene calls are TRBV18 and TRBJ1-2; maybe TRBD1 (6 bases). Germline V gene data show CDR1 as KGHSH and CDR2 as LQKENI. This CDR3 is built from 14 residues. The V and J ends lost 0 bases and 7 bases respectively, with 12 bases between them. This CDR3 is CASSPPLGGSGYTF. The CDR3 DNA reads TGTGCCAGCTCACCACCTTTAGGGGGAAGTGGCTACACCTTC.

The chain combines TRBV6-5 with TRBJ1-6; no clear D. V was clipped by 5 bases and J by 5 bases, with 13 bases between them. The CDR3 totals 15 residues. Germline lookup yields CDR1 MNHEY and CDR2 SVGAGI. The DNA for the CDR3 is TGTGCCAGCAGTCCCCGGCAGGTCGATAATTCACCCCTCCACTTT. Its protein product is CASSPRQVDNSPLHF.

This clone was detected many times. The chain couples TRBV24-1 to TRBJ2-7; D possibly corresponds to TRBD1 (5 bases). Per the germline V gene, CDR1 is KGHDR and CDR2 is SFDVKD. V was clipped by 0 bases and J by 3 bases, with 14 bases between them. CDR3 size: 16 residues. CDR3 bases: TGTGCCACCAGTGATTTGACAGGCGGTCCGAGCTACGAGCAGTACTTC. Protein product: CATSDLTGGPSYEQYF.

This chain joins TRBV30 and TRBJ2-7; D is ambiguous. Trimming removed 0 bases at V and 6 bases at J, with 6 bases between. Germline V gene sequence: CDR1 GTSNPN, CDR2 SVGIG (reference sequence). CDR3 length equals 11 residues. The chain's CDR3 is CAWSVTVEQYF. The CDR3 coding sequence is TGTGCCTGGAGTGTAACGGTCGAGCAGTACTTC.

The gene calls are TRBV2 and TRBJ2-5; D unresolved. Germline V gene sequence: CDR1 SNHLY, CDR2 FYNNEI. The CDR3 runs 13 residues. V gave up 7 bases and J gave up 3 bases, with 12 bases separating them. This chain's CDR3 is CASTPATEETQYF. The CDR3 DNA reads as TGTGCCAGCACCCCGGCCACAGAAGAGACCCAGTACTTC.

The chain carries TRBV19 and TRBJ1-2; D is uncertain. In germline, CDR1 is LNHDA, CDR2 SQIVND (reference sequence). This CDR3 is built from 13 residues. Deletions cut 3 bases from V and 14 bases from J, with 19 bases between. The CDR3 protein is CASSISRRGAGTF. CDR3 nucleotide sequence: TGTGCCAGTAGTATTTCTCGTCGGGGTGCCGGTACCTTC. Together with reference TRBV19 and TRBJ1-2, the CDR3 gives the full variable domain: DGGITQSPKYLFRKEGQNVTLSCEQNLNHDAMYWYRQDPGQGLRLIYYSQIVNDFQKGDIAEGYSVSREKKESFPLTVTSAQKNPTAFYLCASSISRRGAGTFGSGTRLTVV.

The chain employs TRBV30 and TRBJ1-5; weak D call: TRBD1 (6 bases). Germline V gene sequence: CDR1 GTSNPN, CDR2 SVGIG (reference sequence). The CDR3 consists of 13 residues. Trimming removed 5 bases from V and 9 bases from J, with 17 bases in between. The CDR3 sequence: CAWGNREGGPQHF. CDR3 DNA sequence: TGTGCCTGGGGCAACAGGGAGGGCGGGCCCCAGCATTTT. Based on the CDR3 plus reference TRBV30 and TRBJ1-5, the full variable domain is SQTIHQWPATLVQPVGSPLSLECTVEGTSNPNLYWYRQAAGRGLQLLFYSVGIGQISSEVPQNLSASRPQDRQFILSSKKLLLSDSGFYLCAWGNREGGPQHFGDGTRLSIL.

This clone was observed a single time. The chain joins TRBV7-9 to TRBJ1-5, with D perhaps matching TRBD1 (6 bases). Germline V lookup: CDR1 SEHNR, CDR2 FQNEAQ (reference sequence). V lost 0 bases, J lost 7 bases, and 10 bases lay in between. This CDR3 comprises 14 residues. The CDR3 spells CASSLAAGDQPQHF. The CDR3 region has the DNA TGTGCCAGCAGCTTAGCGGCAGGGGACCAGCCCCAGCATTTT.

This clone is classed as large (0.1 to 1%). For the CDR3, the DNA is TGTGCCAGCAGCTACGGACAGGGTTTTGGAAACACCATATATTTT. Amino acids: CASSYGQGFGNTIYF. J is TRBJ1-3 and V is TRBV5-6, with TRBD1 identical over 8 bases. Germline-derived CDR1 and CDR2 are SGHDT and YYEEEE. V was clipped by 3 bases and J by 3 bases; unmatched bases: 5. The CDR3 runs 15 residues. Using reference TRBV5-6 and TRBJ1-3 for the parts outside the CDR3, the full variable domain is DAGVTQSPTHLIKTRGQQVTLRCSPKSGHDTVSWYQQALGQGPQFIFQYYEEEERQRGNFPDRFSGHQFPNYSSELNVNALLLGDSALYLCASSYGQGFGNTIYFGEGSWLTVV.